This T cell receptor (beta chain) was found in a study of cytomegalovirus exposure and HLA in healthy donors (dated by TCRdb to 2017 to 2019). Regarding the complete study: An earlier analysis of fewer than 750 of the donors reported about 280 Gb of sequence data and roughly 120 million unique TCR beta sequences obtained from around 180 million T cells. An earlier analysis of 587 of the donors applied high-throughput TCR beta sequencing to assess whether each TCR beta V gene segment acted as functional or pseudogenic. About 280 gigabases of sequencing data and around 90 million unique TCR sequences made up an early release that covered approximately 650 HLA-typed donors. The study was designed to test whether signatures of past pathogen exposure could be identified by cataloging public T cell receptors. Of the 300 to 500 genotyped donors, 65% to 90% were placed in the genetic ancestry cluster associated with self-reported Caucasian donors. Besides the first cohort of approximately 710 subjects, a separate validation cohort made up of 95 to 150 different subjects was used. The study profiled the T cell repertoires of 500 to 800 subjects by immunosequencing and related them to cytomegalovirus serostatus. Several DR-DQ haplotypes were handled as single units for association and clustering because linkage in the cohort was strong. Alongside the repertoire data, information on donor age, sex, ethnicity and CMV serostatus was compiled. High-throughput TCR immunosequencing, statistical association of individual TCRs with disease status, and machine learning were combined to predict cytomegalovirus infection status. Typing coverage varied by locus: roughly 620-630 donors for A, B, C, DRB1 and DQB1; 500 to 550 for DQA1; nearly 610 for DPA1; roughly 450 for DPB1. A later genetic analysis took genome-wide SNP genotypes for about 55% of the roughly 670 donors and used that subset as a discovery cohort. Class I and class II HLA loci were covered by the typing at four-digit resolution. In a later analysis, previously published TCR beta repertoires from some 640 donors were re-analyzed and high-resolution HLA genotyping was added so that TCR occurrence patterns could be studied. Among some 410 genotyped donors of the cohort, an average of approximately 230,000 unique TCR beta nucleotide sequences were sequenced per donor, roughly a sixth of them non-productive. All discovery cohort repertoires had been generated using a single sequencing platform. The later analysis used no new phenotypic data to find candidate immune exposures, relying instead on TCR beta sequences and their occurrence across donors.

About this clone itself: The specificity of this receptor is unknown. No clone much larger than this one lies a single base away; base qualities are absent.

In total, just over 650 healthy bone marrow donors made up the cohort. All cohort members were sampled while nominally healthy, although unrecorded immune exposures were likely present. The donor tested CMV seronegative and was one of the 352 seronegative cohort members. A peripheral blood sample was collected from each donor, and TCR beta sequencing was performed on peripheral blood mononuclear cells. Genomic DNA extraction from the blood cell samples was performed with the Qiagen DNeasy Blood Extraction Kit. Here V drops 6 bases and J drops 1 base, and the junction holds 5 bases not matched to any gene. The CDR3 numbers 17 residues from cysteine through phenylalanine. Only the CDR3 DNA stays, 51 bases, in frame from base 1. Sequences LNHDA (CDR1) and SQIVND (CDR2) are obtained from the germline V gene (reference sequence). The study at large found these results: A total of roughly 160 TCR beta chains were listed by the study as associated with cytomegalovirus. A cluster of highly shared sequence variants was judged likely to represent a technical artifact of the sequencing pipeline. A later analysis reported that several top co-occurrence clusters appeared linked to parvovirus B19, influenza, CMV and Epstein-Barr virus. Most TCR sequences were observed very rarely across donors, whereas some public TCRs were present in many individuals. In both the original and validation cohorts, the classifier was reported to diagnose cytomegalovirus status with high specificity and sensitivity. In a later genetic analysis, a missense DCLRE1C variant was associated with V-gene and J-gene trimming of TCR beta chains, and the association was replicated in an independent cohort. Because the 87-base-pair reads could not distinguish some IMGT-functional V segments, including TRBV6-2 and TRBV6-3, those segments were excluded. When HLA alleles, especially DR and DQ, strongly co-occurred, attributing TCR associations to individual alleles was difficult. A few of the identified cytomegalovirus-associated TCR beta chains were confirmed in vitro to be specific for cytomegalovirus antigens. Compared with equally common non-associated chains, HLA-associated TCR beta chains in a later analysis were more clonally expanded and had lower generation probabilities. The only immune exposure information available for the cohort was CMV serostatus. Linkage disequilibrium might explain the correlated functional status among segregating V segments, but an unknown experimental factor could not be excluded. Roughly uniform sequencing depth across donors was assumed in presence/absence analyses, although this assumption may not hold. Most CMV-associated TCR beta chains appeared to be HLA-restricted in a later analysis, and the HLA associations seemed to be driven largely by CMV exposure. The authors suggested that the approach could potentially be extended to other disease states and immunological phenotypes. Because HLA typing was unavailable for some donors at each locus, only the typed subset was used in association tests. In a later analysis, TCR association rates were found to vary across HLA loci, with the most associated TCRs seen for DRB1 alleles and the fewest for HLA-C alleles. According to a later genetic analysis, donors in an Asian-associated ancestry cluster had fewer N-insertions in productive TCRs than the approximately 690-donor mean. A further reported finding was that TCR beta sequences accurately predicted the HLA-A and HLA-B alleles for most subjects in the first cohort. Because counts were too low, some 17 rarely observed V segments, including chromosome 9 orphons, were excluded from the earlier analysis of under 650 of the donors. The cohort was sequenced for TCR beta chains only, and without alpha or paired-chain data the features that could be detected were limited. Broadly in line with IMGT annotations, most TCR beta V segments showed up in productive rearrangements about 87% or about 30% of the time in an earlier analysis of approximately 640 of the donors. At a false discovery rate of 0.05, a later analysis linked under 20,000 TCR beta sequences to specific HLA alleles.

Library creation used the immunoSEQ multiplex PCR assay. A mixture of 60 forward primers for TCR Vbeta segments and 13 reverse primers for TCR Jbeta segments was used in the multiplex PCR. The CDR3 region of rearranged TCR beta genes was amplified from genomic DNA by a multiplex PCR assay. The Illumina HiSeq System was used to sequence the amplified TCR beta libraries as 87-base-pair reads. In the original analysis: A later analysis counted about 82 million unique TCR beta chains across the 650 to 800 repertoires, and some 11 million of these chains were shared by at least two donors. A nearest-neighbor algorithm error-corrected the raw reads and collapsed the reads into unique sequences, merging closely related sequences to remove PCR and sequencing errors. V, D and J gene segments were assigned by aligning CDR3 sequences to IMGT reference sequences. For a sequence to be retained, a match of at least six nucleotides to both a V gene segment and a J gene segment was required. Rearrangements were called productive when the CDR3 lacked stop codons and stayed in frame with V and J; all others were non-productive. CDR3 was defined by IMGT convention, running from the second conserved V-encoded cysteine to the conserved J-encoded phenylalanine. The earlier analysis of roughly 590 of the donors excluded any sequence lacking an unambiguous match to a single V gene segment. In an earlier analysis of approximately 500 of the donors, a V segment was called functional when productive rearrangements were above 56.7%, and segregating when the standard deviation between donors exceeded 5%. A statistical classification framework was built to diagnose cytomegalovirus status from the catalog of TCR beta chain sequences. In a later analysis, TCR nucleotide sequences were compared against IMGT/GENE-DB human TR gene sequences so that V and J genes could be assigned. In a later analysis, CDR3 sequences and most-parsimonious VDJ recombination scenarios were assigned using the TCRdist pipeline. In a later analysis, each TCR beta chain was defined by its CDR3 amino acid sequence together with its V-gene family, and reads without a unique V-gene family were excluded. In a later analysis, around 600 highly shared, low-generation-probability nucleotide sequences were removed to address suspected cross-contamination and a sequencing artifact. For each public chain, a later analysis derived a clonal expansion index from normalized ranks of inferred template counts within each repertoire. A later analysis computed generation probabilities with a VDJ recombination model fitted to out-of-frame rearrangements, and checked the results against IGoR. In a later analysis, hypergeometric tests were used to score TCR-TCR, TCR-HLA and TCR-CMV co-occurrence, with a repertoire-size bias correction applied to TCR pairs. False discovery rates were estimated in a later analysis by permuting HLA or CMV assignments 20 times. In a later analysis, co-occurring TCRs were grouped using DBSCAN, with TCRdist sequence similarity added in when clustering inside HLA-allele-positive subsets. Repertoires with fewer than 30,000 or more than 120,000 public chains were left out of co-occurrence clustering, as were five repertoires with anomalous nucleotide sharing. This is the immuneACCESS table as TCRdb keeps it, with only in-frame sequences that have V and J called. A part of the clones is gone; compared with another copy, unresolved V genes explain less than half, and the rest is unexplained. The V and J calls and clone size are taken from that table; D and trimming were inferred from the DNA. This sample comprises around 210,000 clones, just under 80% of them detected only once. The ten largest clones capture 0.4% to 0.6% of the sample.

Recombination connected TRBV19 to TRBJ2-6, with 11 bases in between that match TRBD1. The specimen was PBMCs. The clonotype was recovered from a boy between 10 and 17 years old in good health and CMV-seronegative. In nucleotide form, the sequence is TGTGCCAGTAGATCCGGGACAGGGGGTTCTGGGGCCAACGTCCTGACTTTC. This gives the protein CASRSGTGGSGANVLTF.